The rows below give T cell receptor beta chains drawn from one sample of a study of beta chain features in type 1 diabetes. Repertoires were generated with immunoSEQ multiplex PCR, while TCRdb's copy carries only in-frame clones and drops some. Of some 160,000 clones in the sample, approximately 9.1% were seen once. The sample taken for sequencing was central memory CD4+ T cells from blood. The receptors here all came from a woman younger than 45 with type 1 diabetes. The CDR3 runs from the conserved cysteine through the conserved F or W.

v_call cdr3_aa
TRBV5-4 CASSTHINSEETQYF
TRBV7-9 CASSLDPGTEAFF
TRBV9 CASSVGTNGAEDTQYF
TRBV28 CASSLRDTQYF
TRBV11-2 CASSSPRGRKLFF
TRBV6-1 CASRGSLENIQYF
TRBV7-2 CASSRRQGLQYF
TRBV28 CASSSANRSKPHF
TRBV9 CASSVGQGEYNEQFF
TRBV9 CASTHVRVANTGELFF
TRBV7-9 CASSSPLADNTGELFF
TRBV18 CASSPAGMNTEAFF
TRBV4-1 CASSRGTGGNTEAFF
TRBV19 CASSITRMETQYF
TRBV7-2 CASSPGQGRFFF
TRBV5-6 CASSLGNRVGANVLTF
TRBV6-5 CASSSSGSGANVLTF
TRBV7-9 CASSPDRGTTNEKLFF
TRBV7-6 CASSSTSSPYNEQFF
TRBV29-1 CSVARAALLSYNEQFF
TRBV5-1 CASSPDRGTDTQYF
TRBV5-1 CASSGGQPNQPQHF